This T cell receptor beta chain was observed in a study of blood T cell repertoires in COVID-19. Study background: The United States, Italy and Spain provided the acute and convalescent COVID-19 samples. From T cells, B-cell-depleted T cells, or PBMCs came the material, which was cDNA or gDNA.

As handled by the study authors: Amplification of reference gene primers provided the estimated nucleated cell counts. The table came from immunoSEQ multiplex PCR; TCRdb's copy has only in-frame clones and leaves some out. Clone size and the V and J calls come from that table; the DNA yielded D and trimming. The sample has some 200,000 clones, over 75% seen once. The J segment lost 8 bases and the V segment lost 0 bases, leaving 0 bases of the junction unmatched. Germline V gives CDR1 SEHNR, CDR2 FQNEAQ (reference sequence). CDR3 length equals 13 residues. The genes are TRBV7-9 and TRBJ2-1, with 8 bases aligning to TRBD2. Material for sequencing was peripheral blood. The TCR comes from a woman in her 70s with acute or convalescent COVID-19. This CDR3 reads CASSLATSDEQFF. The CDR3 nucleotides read TGTGCCAGCAGCTTAGCGACTAGCGATGAGCAGTTCTTC.